Below, 32 T cell receptor delta chains from the same sample are listed, as sequenced in a study of γδ T cells in repeated Plasmodium falciparum infection. Vgamma9/Vdelta2+ and Vdelta2-negative gammadelta T cells were flow-sorted from PBMC for bulk sequencing. TCRdb reran clone calling via CATT on the multiplex PCR reads. This repertoire shows 75,000 to 95,000 delta-chain clones, 0.95% to 1% found once; its top ten account for around a tenth. Sequencing was carried out using gamma-delta T cells from blood. All receptors derive from a pool of human donors (malaria-infected and uninfected, not separated).

Regarding this clone: A far larger clone is one base from this, pointing to a likely read error. This sample includes further DNA sequences coding for the same CDR3. The J segment was not called; the V segment is TRDV2; TRDD3 is the table's D call and was not checked against the DNA. Germline values: CDR1 GEAIGNYY, CDR2 EKD. CDR3 length: 18 residues. The CDR3 nucleotides are TGTGCCTGTGATACCCTACTGGGGGAACTTTGGGACACCCGACAGATGTTCTTC. It translates to CACDTLLGELWDTRQMFF.

This clone was counted at least ten times. The CDR3 bases are TGTGCCTGTGACACGGTAAGGGCCTGGGACACCCGACAGATGTTTTTC. Its protein is CACDTVRAWDTRQMFF. The chain has TRDV2 and TRDJ3; D unclear. The ends were cut back, 1 base at V and 2 bases at J, with 8 bases in the middle. Germline V lookup: CDR1 GEAIGNYY, CDR2 EKD. This CDR3 is 16 amino acids long.

The table lists this clone with a few counts. The TCRdb protein fails to match the DNA translation at residue 18; the protein reported here was translated from the DNA. The rearrangement links TRDV1 to TRDJ1, with 12 bases aligning to TRDD3. The J gene was missing in TCRdb and was found by matching the end of the DNA to germline. The CDR3 sequence is 24 residues long. The germline gives CDR1 TSWWSYY, CDR2 QGS. The V segment lost 2 bases and the J segment 1 base; nucleotides outside the gene matches: 26. The CDR3 sequence: CALGESNKAALLGDTKRCTDKLIF. The CDR3 DNA follows: TGTGCTCTTGGGGAATCCAATAAGGCGGCCTTACTGGGGGATACAAAACGGTGCACCGATAAACTCATCTTT.

Turning to this clone: The translation of this DNA and the TCRdb protein of a much larger clone differ at residue 5, probably owing to a read error; the protein shown here is translated from the DNA. The V and J genes are TRDV1 and TRDJ1; 10 positions match TRDD3. TCRdb lists no J gene, so it was determined here by aligning the DNA to germline. Unmatched junction bases numbered 29, after V lost 4 bases and J lost 0 bases. The CDR3 is made up of 24 amino acids. The germline gives CDR1 TSWWSYY, CDR2 QGS. Here the CDR3 reads CALGGLELFPTIDGGIRYTDKLIF. The CDR3, as DNA: TGTGCTCTTGGGGGACTAGAACTGTTCCCTACGATTGACGGGGGGATACGATACACCGATAAACTCATCTTT.

To note about this clone: TCRdb has a much larger clone's protein, which differs at residue 10 from the translation of this DNA, likely because of a read error; what is shown is the protein translated from the DNA. The chain couples TRDV1 to TRDJ1; TRDD3 is a possible D gene (5 bases). Here the J gene came from matching the DNA to germline, since TCRdb omits it. Germline lookup yields CDR1 TSWWSYY and CDR2 QGS. V lost 4 bases, J lost 1 base, and 22 bases lay in between. The CDR3 runs to 18 residues. CDR3 protein: CALGVPLGGVRFTDKLIF. The CDR3 bases are TGTGCTCTTGGGGTCCCCCTCGGGGGGGTACGGTTCACCGATAAACTCATCTTT.

For this clone: The TCRdb protein comes from a much larger clone and disagrees with this DNA's translation at residue 3, likely due to a read error; the protein given here is derived from the DNA. J is TRDJ1 and V is TRDV1; 12 bases match TRDD3. The CDR3 extends over 22 amino acids. The J segment lost 3 bases and the V segment lost 10 bases, leaving 30 bases of the junction unmatched. CDR1 is TSWWSYY and CDR2 is QGS in the germline V gene. CDR3 bases: TGTGCTCGTGGAGATTTCCCTTCTGTGAGGGGGATACTGGGGGATACACCCGATAAACTCATCTTT. Protein sequence: CARGDFPSVRGILGDTPDKLIF.

This clone appeared a few times. TCRdb's listed protein matches a much larger clone and diverges from this DNA's translation at residue 5, likely through a read error; the protein shown comes from the DNA. This rearrangement joins TRDV1 to TRDJ1, with 10 positions matching TRDD3. Looked up from germline, CDR1 is TSWWSYY and CDR2 is QGS. V lost 7 bases, J lost 7 bases, and 15 bases stayed unmatched. The CDR3 spans 16 residues. The CDR3 DNA follows: TGTGCTCTTGTGATCGGCCCCCTGGGGGATATCTCTAAACTCATCTTT. Translated: CALVIGPLGDISKLIF.

For this clone: The protein recorded in TCRdb matches a much larger clone and deviates from this DNA's translation at residue 7, suggesting a read error; the protein here is obtained by translating the DNA. The CDR3 loop is CALGGHPPTLLGISKLIF. The CDR3 DNA sequence: TGTGCTCTTGGGGGCCACCCTCCTACCCTACTGGGGATCAGTAAACTCATCTTT. The gene calls are TRDV1 and TRDJ1, with a weak D call TRDD3 (7 bases). Germline loops: CDR1 TSWWSYY, CDR2 QGS. The ends were cut back, 4 bases at V and 7 bases at J, with 28 bases in the middle. This CDR3 has 18 amino acids.

Of note for this clone: The protein given by TCRdb reflects a much larger clone and differs at residues 13 and 16 from this DNA's translation, likely from a read error; the protein shown is the DNA's translation. The J gene is TRDJ1, the V gene TRDV2; TRDD3 matches 9 bases. The CDR3 is 18 residues long. Per the germline V gene, CDR1 is GEAIGNYY and CDR2 is EKD. CDR3 nucleotides: TGTGCCTGTGACACCCTAAATCTGGGGGATTTAGGGGACGATAAAGTCATCTTT. Encoded protein: CACDTLNLGDLGDDKVIF.

Relative to its sample, this clone is medium-sized (0.01 to 0.1%). In the same sample, other DNA sequences code for this CDR3. The chain is built from TRDV1 and TRDJ3; tentative D call: TRDD3 (6 bases). Germline V gives CDR1 TSWWSYY, CDR2 QGS. V shed 9 bases and J shed 1 base, with 22 bases lying between them. CDR3 length equals 19 residues. Here the CDR3 reads CALEPSLGGTSWDTRQMFF. CDR3 nucleotides: TGTGCTCTCGAACCTTCACTCGGGGGGACATCCTGGGACACCCGACAGATGTTTTTC.

On this clone: The TCRdb record carries a much larger clone's protein, which differs from this DNA's translation at residue 5; a read error is the likely cause, and the protein listed here is the DNA translation. The CDR3 nucleotides read TGTGCTCTTGGGGGACTAGCAGATCTCGATACTGGGGGATACACCGATAAACTCATCTTT. It specifies CALGGLADLDTGGYTDKLIF. The V gene is TRDV1, the J gene TRDJ1; 10 nucleotides align to TRDD3. No J gene was available from TCRdb, and it was assigned here by a germline match of the DNA. Germline CDR1 and CDR2: TSWWSYY and QGS. Losses at the gene ends were 4 bases for V and 0 bases for J; bases not matched to a gene: 17. CDR3 length equals 20 residues.

About this clone itself: TCRdb's listed protein matches a much larger clone and diverges from this DNA's translation at residue 11, likely through a read error; the protein shown comes from the DNA. The rearrangement uses TRDV2 and TRDJ1; 8 nucleotides agree with TRDD3. Assignment of the J gene here rests on matching the DNA to germline, because TCRdb gives none. This CDR3 contains 18 residues. After removal of 0 bases from V and 3 bases from J, the junction contained 14 bases not matched to a gene. Germline V CDR1 and CDR2: GEAIGNYY, EKD. In DNA, the CDR3 is TGTGCCTGTGACACCGTGGGTACCTGGGGGAACGGGGCCGATAAACTCATCTTT. Translation gives CACDTVGTWGNGADKLIF.

The table lists this clone with a few counts. This DNA's translation differs at residue 12 from TCRdb's protein, which comes from a much larger clone; a read error is likely, and the protein shown is translated from the DNA. The V gene is TRDV2, the J gene TRDJ1; a weak D match, TRDD3 (6 bases). TCRdb gives no J gene; it was assigned here by matching the DNA to germline. V shed 3 bases and J shed 4 bases, with 32 bases lying between them. The germline V gene has CDR1 GEAIGNYY and CDR2 EKD. The CDR3 covers 20 residues. CDR3 loop: CACDPGGFAPGGTFGDKLIF. The DNA of the CDR3 is TGTGCCTGTGACCCTGGAGGTTTTGCGCCAGGGGGAACTTTTGGCGATAAACTCATCTTT.

This clone was detected ten times or more. This same CDR3 is encoded by further DNA sequences in the sample. CDR3 coding DNA: TGTGCTCTTGGGGATATCCGATTAAGGGGGATACGGAGAACCGATAAACTCATCTTT. This encodes CALGDIRLRGIRRTDKLIF. The rearrangement links TRDV1 to TRDJ1; TRDD3 matches at 10 bases. CDR1 and CDR2 from the germline V gene are TSWWSYY and QGS. After removal of 3 bases from V and 2 bases from J, the junction contained 15 bases not matched to a gene. This CDR3 is built from 19 residues.

A note on this clone: Since a far larger clone is one base different, this is likely a read error. Different DNA sequences within this sample yield the same CDR3. V gene TRDV1 combines with J gene TRDJ1, with D possibly being TRDD3 (5 bases). This CDR3 spans 13 amino acids. In germline, CDR1 is TSWWSYY, CDR2 QGS. CDR3 in amino acids: CALGELLSQKLIF. CDR3 nucleotide sequence: TGTGCTCTCGGGGAACTCTTGTCTCAAAAACTCATCTTT.

This clone appeared a few times. A read error is the likely source, as a far larger clone sits one nucleotide away. Other DNA sequences in the same sample also yield this CDR3. J gene calling gave no result, while the V gene is TRDV1; the D call in the table, TRDD3, was not verified against the DNA. CDR1 is TSWWSYY, CDR2 QGS, per germline. The CDR3 length is 17 residues. The CDR3: CALGELRRGGYGPQLFF. The CDR3 DNA reads as TGTGCTCTTGGGGAACTTCGTCGGGGGGGATATGGGCCACAACTCTTCTTC.

For this clone: A read error is the likely source, as a far larger clone sits one nucleotide away. Within the sample, other DNA sequences also encode this same CDR3. This chain connects TRDV1 to TRDJ1; D tentatively reads TRDD2 or TRDD3 (5 bases each). In the absence of a J gene in TCRdb, the DNA was matched to germline to assign it here. The CDR3 spans 18 residues. Germline-derived CDR1 and CDR2 are TSWWSYY and QGS. The CDR3 sequence is CALGDHLRITGTADKLIF. The CDR3 bases are TGTGCTCTTGGGGACCACCTACGTATTACTGGTACTGCCGACAAACTCATCTTT.

This clone was found a few times. Translating this DNA gives a protein that differs at residue 10 from the TCRdb one, which belongs to a much larger clone; a read error is likely, and the protein shown is this translation. This sequence joins TRDV2 and TRDJ1; D gene ambiguous. TCRdb offers no J gene call, so here the DNA was matched to germline to obtain one. This CDR3 contains 17 residues. The ends were cut back, 0 bases at V and 0 bases at J, with 16 bases in the middle. Germline values: CDR1 GEAIGNYY, CDR2 EKD. CDR3 in amino acids: CACDTVGLGRYTDKLIF. The CDR3 DNA follows: TGTGCCTGTGACACCGTAGGGCTTGGGAGATACACCGATAAACTCATCTTT.

This clone has just a few counts. TCRdb's protein for this DNA is that of a much larger clone and differs from the translation at residue 20, likely a read error; the protein shown is the DNA translation. The gene calls are TRDV2 and TRDJ1; 10 positions agree with TRDD3. The J gene, left out of TCRdb, was set here by checking the DNA against germline. Germline assignment: CDR1 GEAIGNYY and CDR2 EKD. CDR3 length equals 23 residues. The CDR3 bases are TGTGCCTGTGGCAAACACTTCCTAATGAGGGGGATACGCTCCCGGGGTTGCACCGATAGACTCATCTTT. Protein sequence: CACGKHFLMRGIRSRGCTDRLIF.

This clone was seen a handful of times. TCRdb lists the protein of a much larger clone for this DNA, which differs at residue 10, so this is likely a read error; the protein given here is translated from the DNA itself. The V and J genes are TRDV1 and TRDJ1; TRDD3 aligns across 9 bases. TCRdb does not report a J gene; here it was assigned by matching the DNA to germline references. This CDR3 spans 27 amino acids. The germline CDR1 and CDR2 sequences are TSWWSYY and QGS. J gave up 3 bases and V 0 bases, and 38 bases lay outside the gene matches. CDR3 protein: CALGELGPYLPPKTDYWGDTSSDKLIF. The CDR3 nucleotides read TGTGCTCTTGGGGAACTGGGACCCTACCTTCCCCCGAAAACCGACTACTGGGGGGATACTAGTTCCGATAAACTCATCTTT.

In its sample, this clone was seen a few times. This DNA's translation and the protein TCRdb lists, from a much larger clone, do not match at residue 13, likely due to a read error; the protein shown is translated from the DNA. As DNA, the CDR3 is TGTGCCTGTGACGGGGTGACCCGATCCAACACCGATAGACTCATCTTT. Protein product: CACDGVTRSNTDRLIF. The chain uses TRDV2 and TRDJ1; D is uncertain. Here the J gene came from matching the DNA to germline, since TCRdb omits it. From germline, CDR1 is GEAIGNYY and CDR2 EKD. The CDR3 is 16 amino acids.

This clone was observed a handful of times. With a far larger clone one base away, a read error is the likely cause. The sample has other DNA sequences that encode this CDR3 too. The chain uses TRDV1 and TRDJ1; D is perhaps TRDD2 (9 bases). V lost 1 base and J lost 0, with 33 bases in between. This CDR3 contains 23 residues. Looked up from germline, CDR1 is TSWWSYY and CDR2 is QGS. The CDR3 is CALGEPAFLRQLGGTYYTDKLIF. The CDR3 DNA reads as TGTGCTCTTGGGGAACCCGCCTTCCTACGCCAACTGGGGGGGACGTACTACACCGATAAACTCATCTTT.

On this clone: This likely reflects a read error, since a far larger clone is one base away. The sample carries other DNA sequences with the same CDR3. The rearrangement links TRDV1 to TRDJ4, with D perhaps TRDD3 (6 bases). Here the J gene was assigned by germline matching of the DNA, as TCRdb has none. The CDR3 contains 16 residues. Between the trimmed V and J ends, which lost 2 bases and 5 bases, there was a span of 21 bases. The V gene's germline CDR1 is TSWWSYY and CDR2 QGS. In nucleotides, the CDR3 is TGTGCTCTTGGGGAAATTGGTGGGCTGGGGACTGGGCCCCTGATCTTT. Translating it yields CALGEIGGLGTGPLIF.

A remark on this clone: With a far larger clone one base away, a read error is the likely cause. The same CDR3 also results from other DNA sequences found in this sample. J is TRDJ1 and V is TRDV1; 9 nucleotides align to TRDD3. V shed 4 bases and J 0 bases; nucleotides not matched to a gene: 15. Germline lookup yields CDR1 TSWWSYY and CDR2 QGS. The CDR3 contains 19 residues. The CDR3 loop reads CALGVLTGGRPDYTDKLIF. In DNA form, the CDR3 reads TGTGCTCTTGGGGTACTAACTGGGGGACGACCCGATTACACCGATAAACTCATCTTT.

This clone was observed a few times. TCRdb records a much larger clone's protein for this DNA, with a difference at residue 24 that likely arises from a read error; the protein given is the translation of the DNA. This chain joins TRDV1 and TRDJ1, with 10 bases that match TRDD3. The J gene is absent in TCRdb and was assigned here via DNA matching to germline. Germline values: CDR1 TSWWSYY, CDR2 QGS. The CDR3 is 27 residues long. In nucleotides, the CDR3 is TGTGCTCTTGGGGACACCACCTCCAACGATAGTACCTACCTCTTCTCCTACTGGGGGATGTTGGGCGATAGACTCATCTTT. Protein product: CALGDTTSNDSTYLFSYWGMLGDRLIF.

Points on this clone: TCRdb shows a much larger clone's protein in place of this DNA's translation, and the two differ at residue 11, likely through a read error; the protein shown is translated from the DNA. V gene TRDV1 combines with J gene TRDJ1; D remains unclear. TCRdb leaves out the J gene; it was filled in here by matching the DNA to germline. Between the trimmed V and J ends, which lost 0 bases and 0 bases, there was a span of 17 bases. The CDR3 contains 18 residues. Germline CDR1 reads TSWWSYY; CDR2 reads QGS. CDR3 sequence: CALGELRPIWRYTDKLIF. As DNA, the CDR3 is TGTGCTCTTGGGGAACTTCGCCCAATCTGGAGGTACACCGATAAACTCATCTTT.

Turning to this clone: The TCRdb record carries a much larger clone's protein, which differs from this DNA's translation at residue 12; a read error is the likely cause, and the protein listed here is the DNA translation. This rearrangement joins TRAV38-2/DV8 to TRDJ1; 9 nucleotides match TRDD2. Assignment of the J gene here rests on matching the DNA to germline, because TCRdb gives none. Germline V gene data show CDR1 as TSESDYY and CDR2 as QEAYKQQN. This CDR3 has 17 residues. Unmatched junction bases numbered 17, after V lost 3 bases and J lost 8 bases. The CDR3 spells CAYRTPGLPTPPSKLIF. The CDR3 DNA reads TGTGCTTATAGGACCCCAGGCCTTCCTACCCCTCCATCGAAACTCATCTTT.

The table lists this clone with many counts. V usage is TRDV2 and J usage is TRDJ1; TRDD3 is a possible D gene (5 bases). This CDR3 region has 15 residues. Germline V lookup: CDR1 GEAIGNYY, CDR2 EKD. V shed 3 bases and J shed 3 bases, with 16 bases lying between them. DNA for the CDR3: TGTGCCTGTGACGGTGTGGGGCTCGGGGCCGATAAACTCATCTTT. Translated: CACDGVGLGADKLIF.

This clone was counted only a few times. TCRdb assigns this DNA the protein of a much larger clone, which departs from its translation at residue 15; this likely reflects a read error, and the protein shown comes from translating the DNA. The V gene reported is TRDV1; the J gene is uncalled; no DNA check was done on the table's D call, TRDD3. The germline V gene has CDR1 TSWWSYY and CDR2 QGS. The CDR3 contains 17 residues. DNA of the CDR3: TGTGCTCTTGGGGAAGGTTTCCTCCAGACCTACACCGATAAACCCATCTTT. Translation: CALGEGFLQTYTDKPIF.

With regard to this clone: A far larger clone is one base from this, pointing to a likely read error. This sample includes further DNA sequences coding for the same CDR3. CDR3 amino acids: CALGELLSPRWGYTDKLIF. The CDR3 DNA reads TGTGCTCTTGGGGAGCTTCTCTCACCCCGATGGGGTTACACCGATAAACTCATCTTT. The chain employs TRDV1 and TRDJ1; D might be TRDD3 (5 bases). The J gene, absent from TCRdb, was called here by matching the DNA to germline. V was trimmed by 3 bases and J by 0 bases, leaving 23 bases between them. Germline V gene data show CDR1 as TSWWSYY and CDR2 as QGS. The CDR3 runs to 19 residues.

With regard to this clone: The protein given by TCRdb reflects a much larger clone and differs at residue 12 from this DNA's translation, likely from a read error; the protein shown is the DNA's translation. CDR3 DNA sequence: TGTGCCTGTGACTCCGTACTGGGGGGAGGAACCAATAAACTCATCTTT. Encoded protein: CACDSVLGGGTNKLIF. This chain joins TRDV2 and TRDJ1; 8 nucleotides line up with TRDD3. Matching the DNA to germline supplied the J gene, which TCRdb does not give. CDR1 GEAIGNYY and CDR2 EKD come from the germline V gene. The CDR3 has 16 amino acids. V shed 3 bases, J shed 6 bases, and the junction held 14 bases outside the gene matches.

Only a few counts were recorded for this clone. The amino acid sequence in TCRdb belongs to a much larger clone and departs from this DNA's translation at residue 5, likely a sequencing read error; the sequence shown is translated from the DNA. The V gene is TRDV1, the J gene TRDJ1; 7 bases fit TRDD3. The J gene was missing in TCRdb and was found by matching the end of the DNA to germline. V lost 6 bases and J lost 7; bases outside the gene matches: 23. CDR1 and CDR2 from the germline V gene are TSWWSYY and QGS. The CDR3 contains 18 residues. The CDR3 DNA reads TGTGCTCTTGGCCCTCGGCTCGTTGACGGGGGGATGTATGCTAAACTCATCTTT. It yields the protein CALGPRLVDGGMYAKLIF.